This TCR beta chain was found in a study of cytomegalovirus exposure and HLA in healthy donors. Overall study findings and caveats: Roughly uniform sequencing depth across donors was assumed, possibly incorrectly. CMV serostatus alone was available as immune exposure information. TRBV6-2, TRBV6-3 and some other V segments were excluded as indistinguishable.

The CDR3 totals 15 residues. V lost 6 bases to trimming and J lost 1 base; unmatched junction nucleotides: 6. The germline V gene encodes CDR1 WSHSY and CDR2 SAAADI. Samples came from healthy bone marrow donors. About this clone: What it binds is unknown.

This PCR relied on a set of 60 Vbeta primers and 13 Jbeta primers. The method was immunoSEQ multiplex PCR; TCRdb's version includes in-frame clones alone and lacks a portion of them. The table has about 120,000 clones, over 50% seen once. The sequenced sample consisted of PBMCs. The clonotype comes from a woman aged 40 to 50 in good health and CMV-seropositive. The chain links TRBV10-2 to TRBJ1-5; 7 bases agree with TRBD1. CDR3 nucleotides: TGCGCCAGCAGCACCGGGACAGCGAGCAATCAGCCCCAGCATTTT. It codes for CASSTGTASNQPQHF.